This T cell receptor beta chain was observed in a study of Graves' ophthalmopathy and Graves' hyperthyroidism. Per the germline V gene, CDR1 is LNHDA and CDR2 is SQIVND (reference sequence). V was pared by 5 bases and J by 6 bases, with 15 bases of the junction left unmatched. The CDR3 contains 16 residues. This clonotype has a count of ten or more. The TCR beta CDR3 regions underwent amplification from RNA transcripts. The first-round RT-PCR employed HTBI primers together with the Qiagen OneStep RT-PCR kit. A multiplex PCR was then performed as the second round. TCRdb fed the multiplex PCR reads into MiXCR, producing one record per CDR3 protein. The sample yields hundreds of thousands of distinct CDR3 sequences, 14% seen once.

Sequencing input: blood. The chain carries TRBV19 and TRBJ1-2; 7 bases are shared with TRBD1. This sequence originates from a woman in her twenties or thirties with Graves' ophthalmopathy. The CDR3 here is CASSWGTATMWNGYTF. CDR3 nucleotides: TGTGCCAGTAGTTGGGGGACAGCTACTATGTGGAATGGCTACACCTTC. Together with reference TRBV19 and TRBJ1-2, the CDR3 gives the full variable domain: DGGITQSPKYLFRKEGQNVTLSCEQNLNHDAMYWYRQDPGQGLRLIYYSQIVNDFQKGDIAEGYSVSREKKESFPLTVTSAQKNPTAFYLCASSWGTATMWNGYTFGSGTRLTVV.